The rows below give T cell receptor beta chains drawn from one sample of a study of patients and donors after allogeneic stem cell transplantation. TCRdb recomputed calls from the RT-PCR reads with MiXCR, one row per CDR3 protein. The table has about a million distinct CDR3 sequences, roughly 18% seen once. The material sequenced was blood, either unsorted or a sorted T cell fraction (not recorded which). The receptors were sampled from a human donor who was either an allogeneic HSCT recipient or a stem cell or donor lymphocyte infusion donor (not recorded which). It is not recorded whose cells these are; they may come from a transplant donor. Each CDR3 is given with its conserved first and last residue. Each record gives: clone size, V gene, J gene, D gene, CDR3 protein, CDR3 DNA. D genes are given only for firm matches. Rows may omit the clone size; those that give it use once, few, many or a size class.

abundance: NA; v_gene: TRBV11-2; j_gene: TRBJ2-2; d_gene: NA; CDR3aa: CASSTLHGGRPGTGELFF; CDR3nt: TGTGCCAGCAGCACACTCCACGGGGGCCGACCCGGCACCGGGGAGCTGTTTTTT
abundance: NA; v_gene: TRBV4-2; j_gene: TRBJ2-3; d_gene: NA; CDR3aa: CASSQEGREGDTQYF; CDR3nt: TGTGCCAGCAGCCAAGAAGGAAGAGAAGGAGATACGCAGTATTTT
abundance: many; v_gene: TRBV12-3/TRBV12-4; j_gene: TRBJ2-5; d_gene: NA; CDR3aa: CASSFWTGEPQETQYF; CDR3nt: TGTGCCAGCAGTTTCTGGACGGGAGAACCACAAGAGACCCAGTACTTC
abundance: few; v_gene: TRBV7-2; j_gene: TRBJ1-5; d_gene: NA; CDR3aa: CASTGQPNQPQHF; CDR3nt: TGTGCCAGCACAGGACAGCCCAATCAGCCCCAGCATTTT
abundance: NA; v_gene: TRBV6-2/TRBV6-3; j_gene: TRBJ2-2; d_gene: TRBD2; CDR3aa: CASSALRLAGSYPGELFF; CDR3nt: TGTGCCAGCAGTGCCCTTAGACTAGCGGGGAGTTACCCCGGGGAGCTGTTTTTT
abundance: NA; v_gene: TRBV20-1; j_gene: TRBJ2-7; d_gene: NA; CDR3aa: CSARPWGFYEQYF; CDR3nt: TGCAGTGCCCGACCCTGGGGGTTCTACGAGCAGTACTTC
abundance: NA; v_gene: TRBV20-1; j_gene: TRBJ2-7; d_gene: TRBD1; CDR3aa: CSAIRDRGPYEQYF; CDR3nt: TGCAGTGCTATCCGGGACAGGGGGCCCTACGAGCAGTACTTC
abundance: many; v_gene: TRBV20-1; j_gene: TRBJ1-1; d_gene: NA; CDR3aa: CSASPDERGTEAFF; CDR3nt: TGCAGTGCTTCCCCAGACGAAAGGGGCACTGAAGCTTTCTTT
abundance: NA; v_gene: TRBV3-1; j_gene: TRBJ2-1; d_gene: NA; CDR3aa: CASSQERYEQFF; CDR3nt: TGTGCCAGCAGCCAAGAAAGGTATGAGCAGTTCTTC
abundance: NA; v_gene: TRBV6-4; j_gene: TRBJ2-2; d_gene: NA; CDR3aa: CASSTNGGAGELFF; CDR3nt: TGTGCCAGCAGCACTAACGGAGGGGCCGGGGAGCTGTTTTTT
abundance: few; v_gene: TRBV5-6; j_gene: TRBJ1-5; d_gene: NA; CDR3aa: CASSLGASAKGPQHF; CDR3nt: TGTGCCAGCAGCTTGGGGGCCAGTGCCAAGGGGCCCCAGCATTTT
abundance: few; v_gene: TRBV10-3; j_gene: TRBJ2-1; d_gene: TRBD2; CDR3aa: CATLTSGGDNEQFF; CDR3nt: TGTGCCACACTAACCAGCGGGGGCGACAATGAGCAGTTCTTC
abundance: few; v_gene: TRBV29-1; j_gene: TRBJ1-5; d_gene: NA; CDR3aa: CSVVPPGQPQHF; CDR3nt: TGCAGCGTTGTCCCCCCAGGTCAGCCCCAGCATTTT
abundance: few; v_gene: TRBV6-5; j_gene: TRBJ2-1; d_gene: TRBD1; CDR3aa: CASSWTGDVNEQFF; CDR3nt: TGTGCCAGCAGTTGGACAGGGGACGTCAATGAGCAGTTCTTC
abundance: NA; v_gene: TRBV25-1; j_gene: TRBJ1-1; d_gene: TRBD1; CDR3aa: CASSTRDSIMNTEAFF; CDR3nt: TGTGCCAGCAGTACGCGGGACAGTATCATGAACACTGAAGCTTTCTTT
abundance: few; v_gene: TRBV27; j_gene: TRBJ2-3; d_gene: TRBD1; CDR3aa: CASSLLPRGTDTQYF; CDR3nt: TGTGCCAGCAGTTTATTACCCAGGGGGACAGATACGCAGTATTTT
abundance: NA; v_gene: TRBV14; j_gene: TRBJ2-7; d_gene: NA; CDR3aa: CASSVKLGHPTYEQYF; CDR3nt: TGTGCCAGCAGTGTTAAGCTTGGACATCCGACCTACGAGCAGTACTTC
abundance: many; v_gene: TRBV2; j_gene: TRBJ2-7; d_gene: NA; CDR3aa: CASNIRSSYEQYF; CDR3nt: TGTGCCAGCAATATCAGGAGCTCCTACGAGCAGTACTTC
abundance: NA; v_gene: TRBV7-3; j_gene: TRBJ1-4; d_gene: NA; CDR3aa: CASSVGRTTNEKLFF; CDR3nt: TGTGCCAGCAGCGTAGGACGTACAACTAATGAAAAACTGTTTTTT
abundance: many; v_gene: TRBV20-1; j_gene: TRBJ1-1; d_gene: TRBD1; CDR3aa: CSAEDRVITEAFF; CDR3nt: TGCAGTGCTGAGGACAGGGTTATCACTGAAGCTTTCTTT
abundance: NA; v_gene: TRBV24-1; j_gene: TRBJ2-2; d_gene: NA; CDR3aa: CATSDLKGSDTGELFF; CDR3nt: TGTGCCACCAGTGATTTGAAGGGGTCGGACACCGGGGAGCTGTTTTTT
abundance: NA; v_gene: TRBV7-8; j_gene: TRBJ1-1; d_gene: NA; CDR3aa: CASSFVEGNKAFF; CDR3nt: TGTGCCAGCAGCTTTGTCGAGGGGAATAAAGCTTTCTTT
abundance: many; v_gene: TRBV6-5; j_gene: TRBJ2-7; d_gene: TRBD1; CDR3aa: CASSSTGSSYEQYF; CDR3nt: TGTGCCAGCAGCTCGACAGGGAGCTCCTACGAGCAGTACTTC
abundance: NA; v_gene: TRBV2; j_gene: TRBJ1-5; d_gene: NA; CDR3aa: CASSEALPGGSPSF; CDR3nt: TGTGCCAGCAGTGAAGCGCTTCCAGGAGGGTCCCCCTCTTTT
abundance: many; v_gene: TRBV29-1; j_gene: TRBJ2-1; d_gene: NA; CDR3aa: CSGIRTSEQFF; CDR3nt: TGCAGCGGGATCAGAACCTCTGAGCAGTTCTTC
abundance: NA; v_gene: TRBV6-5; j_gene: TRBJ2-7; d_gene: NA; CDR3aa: CASSYIAGPYEQYF; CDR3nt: TGTGCCAGCAGTTACATTGCAGGCCCCTACGAGCAGTACTTC
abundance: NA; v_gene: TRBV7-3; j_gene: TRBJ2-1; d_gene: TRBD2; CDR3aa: CASSILAGSESYEQFF; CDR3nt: TGTGCCAGCAGCATTCTAGCGGGGAGTGAGAGCTATGAGCAGTTCTTC
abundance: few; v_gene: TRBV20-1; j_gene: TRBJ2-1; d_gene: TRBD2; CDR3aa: CSARLSGRAPNEQFF; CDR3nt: TGCAGTGCTAGACTTAGCGGGAGGGCCCCGAATGAGCAGTTCTTC
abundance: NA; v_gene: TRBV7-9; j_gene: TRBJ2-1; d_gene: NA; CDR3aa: CASSLEETGRKQQLF; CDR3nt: TGTGCCAGCAGCTTAGAAGAGACGGGGCGCAAACAGCAGCTCTTC
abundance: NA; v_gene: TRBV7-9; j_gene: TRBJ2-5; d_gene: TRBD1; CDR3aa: CASSFNSGGGKTQYF; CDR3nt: TGTGCCAGCAGCTTTAATTCAGGGGGTGGAAAGACCCAGTACTTC
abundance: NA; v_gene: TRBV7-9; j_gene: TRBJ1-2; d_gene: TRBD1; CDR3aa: CASSIGQGLTYGYTF; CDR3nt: TGTGCCAGCAGCATTGGACAGGGCCTAACCTATGGCTACACCTTC
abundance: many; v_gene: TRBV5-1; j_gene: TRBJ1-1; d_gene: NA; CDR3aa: CASSLVGTTEAFF; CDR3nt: TGCGCCAGCAGCTTGGTAGGGACCACTGAAGCTTTCTTT
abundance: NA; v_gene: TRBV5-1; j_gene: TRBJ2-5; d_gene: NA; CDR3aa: CASRASDQETQYF; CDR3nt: TGCGCCAGTAGGGCCAGCGACCAAGAGACCCAGTACTTC
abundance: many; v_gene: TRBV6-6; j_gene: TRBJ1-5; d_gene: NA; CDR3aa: CASTSVDNQPQHF; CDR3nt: TGTGCCAGCACCTCTGTCGACAATCAGCCCCAGCATTTT
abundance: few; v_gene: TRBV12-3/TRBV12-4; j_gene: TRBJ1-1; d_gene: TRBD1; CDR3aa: CASSLTGWGTEAFF; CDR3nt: TGTGCCAGCAGTTTGACAGGGTGGGGAACTGAAGCTTTCTTT
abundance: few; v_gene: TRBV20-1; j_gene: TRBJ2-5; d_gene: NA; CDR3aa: CSASAPGPGSETQYF; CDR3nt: TGCAGTGCTAGTGCGCCGGGGCCAGGCTCCGAGACCCAGTACTTC
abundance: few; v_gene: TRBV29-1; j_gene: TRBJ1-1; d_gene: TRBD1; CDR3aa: CSVGWTGDLTEAFF; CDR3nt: TGCAGCGTTGGGTGGACAGGGGATTTGACTGAAGCTTTCTTT
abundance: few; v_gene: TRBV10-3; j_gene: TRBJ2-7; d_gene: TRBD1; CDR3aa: CAISLQGGSYEQYF; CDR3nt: TGTGCCATCAGTTTACAGGGGGGATCCTACGAGCAGTACTTC
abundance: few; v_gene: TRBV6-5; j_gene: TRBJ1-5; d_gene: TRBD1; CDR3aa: CASSYGTGQGRGQPQHF; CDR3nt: TGTGCCAGCAGTTACGGCACGGGACAGGGTCGCGGTCAGCCCCAGCATTTT
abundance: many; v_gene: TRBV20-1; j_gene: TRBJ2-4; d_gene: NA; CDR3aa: CSARERLAKNIQYF; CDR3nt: TGCAGTGCTAGAGAAAGACTAGCCAAAAACATTCAGTACTTC
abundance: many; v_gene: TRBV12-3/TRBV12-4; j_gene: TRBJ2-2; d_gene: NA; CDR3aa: CASSLARANTGELFF; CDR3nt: TGTGCCAGCAGTTTAGCGAGGGCGAACACCGGGGAGCTGTTTTTT